These T cell receptor beta chains were read from a single sample in a study of CD8 T cells in ankylosing spondylitis. TCRdb recomputed calls from the 5' RACE reads with MiXCR, one row per CDR3 protein. The data show 150,000 to 200,000 distinct CDR3 sequences, 10% to 15% seen once. Sequencing was done on a sample of blood, either unsorted or a sorted T cell fraction (not recorded which). The receptors were sampled from a female donor with ankylosing spondylitis or in good health (not recorded which). Each CDR3 is given with its conserved first and last residue. The D gene is left open where the match is weak. A clone size is listed for some rows: how often the clone was seen (once, few, many), or a class if it is expanded.

clone_size | j_call | v_call | d_call | cdr3_nt | cdr3_aa
few | TRBJ2-2 | TRBV9 | - | TGTGCCAGCGACGCCGGGTCTTACACCGGGGAGCTGTTTTTT | CASDAGSYTGELFF
many | TRBJ2-2 | TRBV6-2/TRBV6-3 | TRBD2 | TGTGCCAGCCGGGACTATTACAACACCGGGGAGCTGTTTTTT | CASRDYYNTGELFF
many | TRBJ2-7 | TRBV12-3/TRBV12-4 | - | TGTGCCAGCAGTTTTGCCGGGCGCGAGCAGTACTTC | CASSFAGREQYF
many | TRBJ2-7 | TRBV6-2/TRBV6-3 | - | TGTGCCAGCAGTTATGTCATCGGGGACTCCAGCTCCTACGAGCAGTACTTC | CASSYVIGDSSSYEQYF
- | TRBJ2-2 | TRBV5-1 | - | TGCGCCAGCAGCTCGCCCGGGGAACCTAACACCGGGGAGCTGTTTTTT | CASSSPGEPNTGELFF
- | TRBJ1-2 | TRBV3-1 | - | TGTGCCAGCAGCCGTGAGGGCGTCTATGGCTACACCTTC | CASSREGVYGYTF
many | TRBJ2-3 | TRBV5-5 | - | TGTGCCAGCAGCTTCGGCTTCACAGATACGCAGTATTTT | CASSFGFTDTQYF
many | TRBJ2-3 | TRBV29-1 | - | TGCAGCGTTGGAGGGCCAGATACGCAGTATTTT | CSVGGPDTQYF
- | TRBJ2-1 | TRBV7-2 | - | TGTGCCAGCAGCGGAAACGGGGCTAGCTCCTACAATGAGCAGTTCTTC | CASSGNGASSYNEQFF
few | TRBJ1-2 | TRBV4-2 | TRBD1 | TGTGCCAGCAGCCTTCAGGGGACAGGCCAGCCGAACTATGGCTACACCTTC | CASSLQGTGQPNYGYTF
many | TRBJ2-7 | TRBV7-2 | - | TGTGCCAGCAGCACCCCAGCCTACGAGCAGTACTTC | CASSTPAYEQYF
many | TRBJ1-1 | TRBV20-1 | - | TGCAGTGCCCCTCCGCTCCCCGTGGGGGGGAACACTGAAGCTTTCTTT | CSAPPLPVGGNTEAFF
- | TRBJ2-7 | TRBV6-1 | - | TGTGCCAGCAGTGAAGTTCGGGGCTACGAGCAGTACTTC | CASSEVRGYEQYF
many | TRBJ2-1 | TRBV5-1 | - | TGCGCCAGCAGCTTCACCCGGTATAATGAGCAGTTCTTC | CASSFTRYNEQFF
few | TRBJ2-3 | TRBV29-1 | TRBD2 | TGCAGCGTGTCTAGCGGAGTTAGCACAGATACGCAGTATTTT | CSVSSGVSTDTQYF
many | TRBJ2-7 | TRBV7-5 | - | - | CASSERFLRPYEQYFGPKIEQYF
many | TRBJ2-5 | TRBV7-2 | TRBD2 | TGTGCCAGCAGCTCAAGGACTAGCGGAGAGACCCAGTACTTC | CASSSRTSGETQYF
many | TRBJ1-6 | TRBV2 | TRBD1 | TGTGCCAGCAGTGAAAGAGGACAGGGAAATTCACCCCTCCACTTT | CASSERGQGNSPLHF
many | TRBJ2-2 | TRBV9 | TRBD2 | TGTGCCAGCAGCGTATCGGCGGGAGAGTCCGGGGAGCTGTTTTTT | CASSVSAGESGELFF
many | TRBJ2-3 | TRBV29-1 | - | TGCAGCGTTCTACAGGTCTACACAGATACGCAGTATTTT | CSVLQVYTDTQYF
- | TRBJ2-1 | TRBV20-1 | TRBD2 | TGCAGTGCTGCCAGGACTAGCGGGTACAATGAGCAGTTCTTC | CSAARTSGYNEQFF
many | TRBJ2-7 | TRBV29-1 | - | TGCAGCGGCGGTCTAGCCTACGAGCAGTACTTC | CSGGLAYEQYF
many | TRBJ1-2 | TRBV12-3/TRBV12-4 | - | TGTGCCAGCAGTTTAGACCATAACTATGGCTACACCTTC | CASSLDHNYGYTF
- | TRBJ1-1 | TRBV6-1 | - | TGTGCCAGCAGCCCCTACACGGGCCGTCTGAACACTGAAGCTTTCTTT | CASSPYTGRLNTEAFF
many | TRBJ1-1 | TRBV7-2 | - | TGTGCCAGCAGCTTAGCCTCAGGGAGCACTGAAGCTTTCTTT | CASSLASGSTEAFF
few | TRBJ2-5 | TRBV11-2 | - | TGTGCCAGCAGCTTACGGCGGAACCTCCAAGAGACCCAGTACTTC | CASSLRRNLQETQYF
few | TRBJ2-6 | TRBV3-1 | - | TGTGCCAGCAGCCAGAACATTCCGCGTGTCACCGACTCTGGGGCCAACGTCCTGACTTTC | CASSQNIPRVTDSGANVLTF
many | TRBJ2-3 | TRBV4-1 | - | TGCGCCAGCAGCCATCCCCGGGAGACCGTTTCTATTCCGGCTGGCACAGATACGCAGTATTTT | CASSHPRETVSIPAGTDTQYF
many | TRBJ2-2 | TRBV20-1 | - | TGCAGTGCTAGTGAAGTCGGCACCGGGGAGCTGTTTTTT | CSASEVGTGELFF
many | TRBJ2-7 | TRBV7-2 | TRBD2 | TGTGCCAGCAGCCCAAGACTAGCGAGCGACTACGAGCAGTACTTC | CASSPRLASDYEQYF
many | TRBJ2-3 | TRBV7-9 | - | TGTGCCAGCAGCTTGGCAGAACCAGATACGCAGTATTTT | CASSLAEPDTQYF
many | TRBJ1-5 | TRBV24-1 | TRBD1 | TGTGCCACCAGTGTGGAGGGACAGGGCAATCAGCCCCAGCATTTT | CATSVEGQGNQPQHF
- | TRBJ2-1 | TRBV11-3 | - | TGTGCCAGCAGCTTCATCCAGGGTGGAAATGAGCAGTTCTTC | CASSFIQGGNEQFF
many | TRBJ2-7 | TRBV6-5 | TRBD2 | TGTGCCAGCAGTTACGGGAGCGGGAGCTACGAGCAGTACTTC | CASSYGSGSYEQYF
many | TRBJ2-3 | TRBV5-1 | TRBD2 | TGCGCCAGCAGCCTAGCCGGGACTAAAGATACGCAGTATTTT | CASSLAGTKDTQYF
- | TRBJ2-6 | TRBV5-1 | - | TGCGCCAGCAGCTTGGGACTGGGATCTGGGGCCAACGTCCTGACTTTC | CASSLGLGSGANVLTF
- | TRBJ2-6 | TRBV3-1 | TRBD2 | TGTGCCAGCAGAAACATCAGGGAGGGGTTCTCTGGGGCCAACGTCCTGACTTTC | CASRNIREGFSGANVLTF
- | TRBJ1-5 | TRBV6-6 | - | TGTGCCGCCAGCAGTCAAGAGTCCCAGCCCCAGCATTTT | CAASSQESQPQHF
many | TRBJ2-1 | TRBV12-3/TRBV12-4 | TRBD2 | TGTGCCAGCAGTGCAGGTCGTTTGGCGGGAGTTCTAAATGAGCAGTTCTTC | CASSAGRLAGVLNEQFF
- | TRBJ1-2 | TRBV15 | TRBD1 | TGTGCCACCAGCAGAGATCAGGGGGATGGCTACACCTTC | CATSRDQGDGYTF
- | TRBJ2-7 | TRBV12-3/TRBV12-4 | TRBD2 | TGTACCTTCAGTTTAGTCGGGGGATCTAGCGGAGTGTATGGCGAGCAGTACTTC | CTFSLVGGSSGVYGEQYF